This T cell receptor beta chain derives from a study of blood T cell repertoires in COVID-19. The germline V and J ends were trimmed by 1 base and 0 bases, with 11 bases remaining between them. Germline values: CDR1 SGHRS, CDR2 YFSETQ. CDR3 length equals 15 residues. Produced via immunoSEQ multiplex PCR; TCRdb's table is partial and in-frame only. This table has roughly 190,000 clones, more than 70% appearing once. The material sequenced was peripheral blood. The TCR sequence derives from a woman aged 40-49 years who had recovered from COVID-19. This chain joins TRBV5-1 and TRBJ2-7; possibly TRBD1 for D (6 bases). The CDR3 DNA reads TGCGCCAGCAGCTTGTTGCCAGGGGACTCCTACGAGCAGTACTTC. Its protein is CASSLLPGDSYEQYF.